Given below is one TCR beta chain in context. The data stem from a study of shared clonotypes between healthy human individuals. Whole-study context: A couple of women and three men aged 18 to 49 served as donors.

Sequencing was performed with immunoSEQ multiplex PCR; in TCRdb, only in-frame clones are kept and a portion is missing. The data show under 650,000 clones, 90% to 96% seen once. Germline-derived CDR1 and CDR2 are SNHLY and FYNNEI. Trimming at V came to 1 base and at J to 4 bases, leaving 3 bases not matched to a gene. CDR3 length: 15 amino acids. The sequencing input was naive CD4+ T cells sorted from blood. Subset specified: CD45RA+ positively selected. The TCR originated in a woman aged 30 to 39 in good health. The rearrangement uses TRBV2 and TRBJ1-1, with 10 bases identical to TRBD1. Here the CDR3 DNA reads TGTGCCAGCAGTGAAGGACAGGGGGCCGGCACTGAAGCTTTCTTT. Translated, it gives CASSEGQGAGTEAFF.